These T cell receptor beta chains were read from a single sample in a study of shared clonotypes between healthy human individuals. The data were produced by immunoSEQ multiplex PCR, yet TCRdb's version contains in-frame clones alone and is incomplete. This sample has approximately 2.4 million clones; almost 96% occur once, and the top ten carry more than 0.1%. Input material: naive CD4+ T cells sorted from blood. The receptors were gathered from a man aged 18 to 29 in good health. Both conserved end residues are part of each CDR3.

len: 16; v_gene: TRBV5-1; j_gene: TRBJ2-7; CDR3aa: CASFPPPTSGRYEQYF
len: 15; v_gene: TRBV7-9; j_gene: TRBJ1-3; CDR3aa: CASSPRSDSGNTIYF
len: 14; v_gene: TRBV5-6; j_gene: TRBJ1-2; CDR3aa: CASSRGQFFYGYTF
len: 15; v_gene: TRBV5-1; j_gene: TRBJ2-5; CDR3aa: CASSLGGATGETQYF
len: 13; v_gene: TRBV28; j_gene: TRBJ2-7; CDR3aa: CASSPHDRGEQYF
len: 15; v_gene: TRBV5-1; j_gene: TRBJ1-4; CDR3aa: CASSLEGTGNEKLFF
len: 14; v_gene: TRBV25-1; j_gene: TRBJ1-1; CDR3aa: CASSEWGRNTEAFF
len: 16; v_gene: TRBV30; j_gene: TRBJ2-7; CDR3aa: CAWSVQRALRKLVEYF
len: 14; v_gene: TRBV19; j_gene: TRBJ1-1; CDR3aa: CASSIDQTNTEAFF
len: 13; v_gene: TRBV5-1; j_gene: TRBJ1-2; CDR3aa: CASSLDRGYGYTF
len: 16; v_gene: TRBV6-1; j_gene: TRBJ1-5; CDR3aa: CASSEIFRGGGQPQHF
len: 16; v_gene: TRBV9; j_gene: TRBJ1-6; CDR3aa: CASSVTSGGDNSPLHF
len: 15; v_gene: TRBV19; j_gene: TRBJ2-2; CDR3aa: CASSMAGTDTGELFF
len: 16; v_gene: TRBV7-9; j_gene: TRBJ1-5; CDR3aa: CASFLPSGESNQPQHF
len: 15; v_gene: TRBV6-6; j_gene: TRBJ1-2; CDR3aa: CASSSPGVSGTGYTF
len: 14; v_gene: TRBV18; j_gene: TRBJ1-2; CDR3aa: CASSPPTGAAGYTF